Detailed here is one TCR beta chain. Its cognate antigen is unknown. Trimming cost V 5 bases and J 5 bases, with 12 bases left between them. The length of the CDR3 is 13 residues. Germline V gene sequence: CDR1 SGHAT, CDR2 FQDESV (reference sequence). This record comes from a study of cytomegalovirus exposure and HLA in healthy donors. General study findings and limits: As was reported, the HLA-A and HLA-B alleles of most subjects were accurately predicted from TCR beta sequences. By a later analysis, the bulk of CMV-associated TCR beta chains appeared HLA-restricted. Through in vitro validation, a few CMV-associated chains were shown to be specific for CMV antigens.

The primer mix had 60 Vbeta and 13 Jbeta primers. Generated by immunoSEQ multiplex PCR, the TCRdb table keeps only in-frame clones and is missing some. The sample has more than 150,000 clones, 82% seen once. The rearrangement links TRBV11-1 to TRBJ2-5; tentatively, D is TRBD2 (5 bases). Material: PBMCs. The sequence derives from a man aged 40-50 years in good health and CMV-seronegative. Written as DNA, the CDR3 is TGTGCCAGCAGCCAGGACTCGGGGGAGACCCAGTACTTC. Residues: CASSQDSGETQYF.